The present T cell receptor beta chain was sequenced within a study of T cells in Graves' hyperthyroidism and ophthalmopathy. There were TCR beta CDR3 regions amplified from RNA transcripts. The HTBI primer set was used in a first-round RT-PCR of the TCR CDR3. Via MiXCR, TCRdb re-called the multiplex PCR reads, giving one row per CDR3 protein. In the table there are about 520,000 distinct CDR3 sequences, about 24% of which are singletons. Study-level results: Ophthalmopathy got predicted by the model a median approximately 6.3 months before its onset. The blood repertoire included most of the expanded thyroid clonotypes above 0.001. From stable hyperthyroidism, ophthalmopathy was separated by a 13 V-J model.

Many counts were recorded for this clonotype. Its antigen is still unknown. V was trimmed by 3 bases and J by 0 bases, leaving 9 bases between them. From germline, CDR1 is GTSNPN and CDR2 SVGIG (reference sequence). This CDR3 has 14 residues. This sequence joins TRBV30 and TRBJ1-3; D not resolved. The source material was blood. The source of this sequence is a woman aged 30 to 39 with Graves' ophthalmopathy. The CDR3 loop is CAWRGVISGNTIYF. The CDR3 DNA reads TGTGCCTGGAGGGGAGTGATCTCTGGAAACACCATATATTTT.